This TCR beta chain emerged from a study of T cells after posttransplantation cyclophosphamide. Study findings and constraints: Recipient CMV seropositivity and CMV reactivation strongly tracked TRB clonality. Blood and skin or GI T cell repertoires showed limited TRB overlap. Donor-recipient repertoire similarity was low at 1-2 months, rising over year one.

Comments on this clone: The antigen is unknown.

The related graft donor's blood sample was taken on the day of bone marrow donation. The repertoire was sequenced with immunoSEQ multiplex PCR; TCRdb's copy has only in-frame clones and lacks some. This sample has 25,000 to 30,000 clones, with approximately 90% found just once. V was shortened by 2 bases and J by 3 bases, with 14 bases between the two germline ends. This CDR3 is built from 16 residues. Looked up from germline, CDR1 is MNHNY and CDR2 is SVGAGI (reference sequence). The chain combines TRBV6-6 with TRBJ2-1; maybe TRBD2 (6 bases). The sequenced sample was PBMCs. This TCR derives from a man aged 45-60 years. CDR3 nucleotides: TGTGCCAGCAGTTACGTCCCGGGACTCTTCTACAATGAGCAGTTCTTC. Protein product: CASSYVPGLFYNEQFF.